One and the same sample provided the 27 T cell receptor beta chains below, sequenced in a study of T cells after yellow fever vaccination. From the 5' RACE reads, TCRdb called clonotypes with MiXCR, one entry per CDR3 protein. The sample has 15,000 or so distinct CDR3 sequences, roughly 8% seen once. Specimen: PBMCs, either bulk or a sorted T-cell subset (CD4+, CD8+, memory, or dextramer-sorted; not recorded which), collected on the day of the yellow fever booster vaccination. These receptors were taken from a man younger than 35 who received the YFV17D yellow fever vaccine.

Many counts were recorded for this clonotype. This CDR3 reads CASSNPGQGNTEAFF. The CDR3 DNA reads TGTGCCAGCAGTAATCCGGGACAGGGGAACACTGAAGCTTTCTTT. The rearrangement links TRBV6-6 to TRBJ1-1; 9 bases are a match to TRBD1. The germline gives CDR1 MNHNY, CDR2 SVGAGI (reference sequence). This CDR3 has 15 amino acids. J lost 1 base, V lost 5 bases, and 5 bases had no gene match.

This clonotype was counted at least ten times. The rearrangement links TRBV5-1 to TRBJ1-4, with D hard to call. CDR3 length: 14 residues. Germline CDR1 reads SGHRS; CDR2 reads YFSETQ. The V end lost 0 bases, the J end lost 5 bases, and 8 bases lay between the germline ends. CDR3 amino acids: CASSLEVQNEKLFF. The CDR3 bases are TGCGCCAGCAGCTTGGAGGTCCAAAATGAAAAACTGTTTTTT.

This clonotype was counted at least ten times. This chain joins TRBV12-3 or TRBV12-4 and TRBJ2-5, with 7 bases identical to TRBD2. The trim removed 4 bases at V and 3 bases at J, leaving 11 bases unmatched. CDR3 size: 16 residues. The CDR3 region has the DNA TGTGCCAGCAGTTCGAGCATGGGGCGGGGGAAAGAGACCCAGTACTTC. Protein sequence: CASSSSMGRGKETQYF.

The sample holds many counts of this clonotype. V gene TRBV5-1 combines with J gene TRBJ1-5; D perhaps matches TRBD1 (5 bases). Germline values: CDR1 SGHRS, CDR2 YFSETQ. The CDR3 spans 13 residues. With 7 bases removed from V and 1 base from J, the gap between germline ends came to 9 bases. In DNA form, the CDR3 reads TGCGCCAGCGTCCGGGACAGCAATCAGCCCCAGCATTTT. Its protein is CASVRDSNQPQHF.

The chain recombines TRBV9 with TRBJ2-7, with a weak D call TRBD1 (6 bases). The CDR3 extends over 15 amino acids. The ends were cut back, 4 bases at V and 5 bases at J, with 19 bases in the middle. CDR1 and CDR2 from the germline V gene are SGDLS and YYNGEE. The CDR3 reads CASSLTGRKGHEQYF. Written as DNA, the CDR3 is TGTGCCAGCAGCCTGACAGGACGAAAGGGGCACGAGCAGTACTTC.

Many counts were recorded for this clonotype. V and J are TRBV12-3 or TRBV12-4 and TRBJ1-2; D is possibly TRBD1 (5 bases). This CDR3 is 13 amino acids long. Trimming took 6 bases from V and 8 from J, leaving 16 bases between them. This chain's CDR3 is CASSYTSGMGYTF. The CDR3 nucleotides read TGTGCCAGCAGCTATACCTCAGGGATGGGCTACACCTTC.

This clonotype has a count of ten or more. The chain combines TRBV10-2 with TRBJ1-2, with 8 bases aligning to TRBD1. Per the germline V gene, CDR1 is WSHSY and CDR2 is SAAADI. V lost 8 bases, J lost 0 bases, and 11 bases stayed unmatched. There are 16 residues in the CDR3. The CDR3 sequence is CASSYGTGRANYGYTF. DNA of the CDR3: TGCGCCAGCTCCTACGGGACAGGCCGAGCTAACTATGGCTACACCTTC.

This clonotype was detected many times. This sequence joins TRBV7-2 and TRBJ1-5; D is ambiguous. Trimming cost V 2 bases and J 4 bases, with 12 bases left between them. This CDR3 is built from 15 residues. In germline, CDR1 is SGHTA, CDR2 FQGNSA. As DNA, the CDR3 is TGTGCCAGCAGCTTATTCGCAGTACCTAATCAGCCCCAGCATTTT. Its translation: CASSLFAVPNQPQHF.

Ten or more counts support this clonotype. The chain carries TRBV7-9 and TRBJ1-4; no reliable D call. Trimming left V 1 base short and J 10 bases short, with 7 bases between. The CDR3 runs to 12 residues. Germline CDR1 reads SEHNR; CDR2 reads FQNEAQ (reference sequence). The CDR3 sequence is CASSLERGKLFF. As DNA, the CDR3 is TGTGCCAGCAGCTTAGAGCGGGGAAAACTGTTTTTT.

The V and J genes are TRBV6-5 and TRBJ2-5, with a weak D call TRBD1 (6 bases). V was clipped by 4 bases and J by 5 bases, with 17 bases between them. Germline CDR1 is MNHEY and CDR2 is SVGAGI. This CDR3 contains 15 residues. CDR3 bases: TGTGCCAGCAGTTCCTCGGACAGTTCGGGCGAGACCCAGTACTTC. It yields the protein CASSSSDSSGETQYF.

This clonotype qualifies as medium-sized. This sequence joins TRBV28 and TRBJ1-1; D is undetermined. V dropped 2 bases and J dropped 10 bases, with 11 bases sitting between them. This CDR3 has 12 residues. The V gene's germline CDR1 is MDHEN and CDR2 SYDVKM. The CDR3 here is CASSLHFRGAFF. In DNA form, the CDR3 reads TGTGCCAGCAGTTTACATTTTCGAGGAGCTTTCTTT.

This clonotype was observed at least ten times. This sequence joins TRBV10-2 and TRBJ2-3, with 13 bases identical to TRBD2. Germline CDR1 is WSHSY and CDR2 is SAAADI. J was trimmed by 0 bases and V by 3 bases; bases with no gene match: 6. The CDR3 has 18 amino acids. The CDR3 bases are TGCGCCAGCAGTGACCTGGGACTAGCGGGGCCTAGCACAGATACGCAGTATTTT. As protein: CASSDLGLAGPSTDTQYF.

This clonotype was observed at least ten times. The V and J genes are TRBV5-1 and TRBJ2-7; D is perhaps TRBD1 or TRBD2 (5 bases each). Per the germline V gene, CDR1 is SGHRS and CDR2 is YFSETQ. Trimming took off 0 bases at V and 7 bases at J, with 23 bases between the two ends. The length of the CDR3 is 17 residues. The DNA of the CDR3 is TGCGCCAGCAGCTTGGGGCAGCTGGGGGACGTCGTTGGGGAGCAGTACGTC. Residues: CASSLGQLGDVVGEQYV.

This clonotype was seen ten or more times. The J gene is TRBJ2-4, the V gene TRBV19; D is unclear. The CDR3 spans 16 residues. CDR1 LNHDA and CDR2 SQIVND come from the germline V gene (reference sequence). With 6 bases removed from V and 0 bases from J, the gap between germline ends came to 15 bases. This CDR3 reads CASSWRTKEAKNIQYF. The CDR3 nucleotides read TGTGCCAGTAGCTGGCGGACCAAGGAAGCCAAAAACATTCAGTACTTC.

This clonotype was found many times. The chain recombines TRBV5-1 with TRBJ1-1; a possible D gene is TRBD1 (6 bases). CDR3 length: 15 amino acids. Germline values: CDR1 SGHRS, CDR2 YFSETQ. Trimming cost V 7 bases and J 4 bases, with 20 bases left between them. The CDR3 region is CASGRGGDRSTEAFF. The CDR3 region has the DNA TGCGCCAGCGGGAGAGGGGGGGATAGGAGCACTGAAGCTTTCTTT.

This clonotype was seen repeatedly, ten times or more. This chain connects TRBV5-6 to TRBJ1-1; D call uncertain. V lost 1 base and J 5 bases, leaving 3 bases between the germline ends. The CDR3 contains 11 residues. CDR1 and CDR2 from the germline V gene are SGHDT and YYEEEE. CDR3 in amino acids: CASSLWTEAFF. DNA for the CDR3: TGTGCCAGCAGCTTGTGGACTGAAGCTTTCTTT.

This clonotype was picked up many times. The genes are TRBV28 and TRBJ1-1; a possible D gene is TRBD1 (6 bases). The CDR3 length is 14 residues. From germline, CDR1 is MDHEN and CDR2 SYDVKM. Trimming took off 10 bases at V and 2 bases at J, with 17 bases between the two ends. CDR3 nucleotide sequence: TGTGCCACCCAGGCTGGGGGGCCCAACACTGAAGCTTTCTTT. It translates to CATQAGGPNTEAFF.

This clonotype has at least ten counts. V is TRBV29-1 and J is TRBJ2-1; 7 bases are a match to TRBD1. Germline V CDR1 and CDR2: SQVTM, ANQGSEA. The V gene end was trimmed by 7 bases and the J gene end by 0 bases; junction bases not matched to a gene: 9. The CDR3 is 15 residues long. DNA of the CDR3: TGCAGCGGAAACAGGGGCCCTAGCTCCTACAATGAGCAGTTCTTC. Translation gives CSGNRGPSSYNEQFF.

By frequency in the sample, this clonotype is medium-sized. V usage is TRBV20-1 and J usage is TRBJ2-7; the D is unclear. CDR3 length equals 12 residues. CDR1 is DFQATT, CDR2 SNEGSKA, per germline (reference sequence). Trimming stripped 2 bases from V and 1 base from J, with 6 bases between. The CDR3 spells CSARYRSYEQYV. In DNA form, the CDR3 reads TGCAGTGCTAGATACCGATCCTACGAGCAGTACGTC.

This clonotype was detected many times. The chain uses TRBV11-1 and TRBJ1-1; 10 nucleotides line up with TRBD1. V lost 5 bases, J lost 6 bases, and 6 bases stayed unmatched. The CDR3 extends over 14 amino acids. Germline loops: CDR1 SGHAT, CDR2 FQDESV (reference sequence). This chain's CDR3 is CASSARQGAAEAFF. Written as DNA, the CDR3 is TGTGCCAGCAGCGCCAGACAGGGGGCGGCTGAAGCTTTCTTT.

This clonotype came up many times. The rearrangement joins TRBV27 to TRBJ1-2, with TRBD1 identical over 8 bases. Losses at the gene ends were 6 bases for V and 6 bases for J; bases not matched to a gene: 6. The CDR3 extends over 13 amino acids. Per the germline V gene, CDR1 is MNHEY and CDR2 is SMNVEV (reference sequence). The CDR3 sequence: CASRRTGRDGYTF. CDR3 sequence (DNA): TGTGCCAGCAGGCGGACAGGGAGGGATGGCTACACCTTC.

Ten or more counts support this clonotype. This chain uses TRBV6-1 with TRBJ1-2, with TRBD1 matching 10 bases. Germline-derived CDR1 and CDR2 are MNHNS and SASEGT. The CDR3 extends over 14 amino acids. V was clipped by 5 bases and J by 7 bases; unmatched bases: 7. The CDR3 DNA reads as TGTGCCAGCAGTTGGGGACAGGGGCGGGGTGGCTACACCTTC. This translates into CASSWGQGRGGYTF.

This clonotype has ten or more counts. This chain links TRBV4-1 with TRBJ2-2; possible D gene TRBD2, 6 bases. Germline V gives CDR1 MGHRA, CDR2 YSYEKL. The germline V and J ends were trimmed by 0 bases and 6 bases, with 8 bases remaining between them. The CDR3 has 14 amino acids. The CDR3 sequence: CASSQDRGAGELFF. In DNA form, the CDR3 reads TGCGCCAGCAGCCAAGATCGCGGGGCCGGGGAGCTGTTTTTT.

This clonotype came up many times. The chain links TRBV7-8 to TRBJ2-3; 8 nucleotides line up with TRBD2. There are 15 residues in the CDR3. The germline CDR1 and CDR2 sequences are SGHVS and FQNEAQ. Losses at the gene ends were 3 bases for V and 7 bases for J; bases not matched to a gene: 9. CDR3 in DNA: TGTGCCAGCAGCTTCGGACTAGCCCGCGGATATACGCAGTATTTT. This encodes CASSFGLARGYTQYF.

This clonotype was observed at least ten times. The rearrangement joins TRBV30 to TRBJ2-2; D is perhaps TRBD1 (6 bases). Germline loops: CDR1 GTSNPN, CDR2 SVGIG (reference sequence). The length of the CDR3 is 12 residues. V gave up 3 bases and J gave up 7 bases, with 9 bases separating them. CDR3 DNA: TGTGCCTGGAGGGGGGCGGTCGGGGAGCTGTTTTTT. Its protein is CAWRGAVGELFF. The full variable domain, rest sourced from reference TRBV30 and TRBJ2-2, is SQTIHQWPATLVQPVGSPLSLECTVEGTSNPNLYWYRQAAGRGLQLLFYSVGIGQISSEVPQNLSASRPQDRQFILSSKKLLLSDSGFYLCAWRGAVGELFFGEGSRLTVL.

There are many counts of this clonotype. The chain combines TRBV4-3 with TRBJ1-5; D gene uncertain. V was trimmed by 4 bases and J by 1 base, leaving 11 bases between them. This CDR3 spans 15 amino acids. CDR1 is LGHNA and CDR2 is YSLEER in the germline V gene. Here the CDR3 reads CASSPGHLSNQPQHF. CDR3 in DNA: TGCGCCAGCAGCCCGGGTCACCTGAGCAATCAGCCCCAGCATTTT.

This clonotype was recorded many times. The chain joins TRBV29-1 to TRBJ2-5; D call uncertain. In germline, CDR1 is SQVTM, CDR2 ANQGSEA. V was cut by 6 bases and J by 1 base, with 12 bases left in between. The CDR3 extends over 13 amino acids. CDR3 nucleotides: TGCAGCGTCCGTGCAAGGCTCCAAGAGACCCAGTACTTC. Its translation: CSVRARLQETQYF.